These 21 T cell receptor beta chains came from one sample sequenced in a study of cytomegalovirus exposure and HLA in healthy donors. Produced via immunoSEQ multiplex PCR; TCRdb's table is partial and in-frame only. The repertoire includes more than 120,000 clones, roughly 86% of them detected once, and roughly 4.3% sits in the top ten. Sequenced sample: PBMCs. The receptor source for this set is a man between 18 and 29 years old in good health and CMV-seropositive.

The V call is TRBV6-1, the J call TRBJ1-1; no definite D call. CDR3 length: 12 residues. The germline CDR1 and CDR2 sequences are MNHNS and SASEGT. V shed 2 bases and J shed 7 bases, with 8 bases lying between them. The CDR3 region is CASSEIRSEAFF. CDR3 DNA: TGTGCCAGCAGTGAAATAAGGAGTGAAGCTTTCTTT.

The chain carries TRBV25-1 and TRBJ2-1, with 8 bases fitting TRBD1. J was trimmed by 9 bases and V by 4 bases; bases with no gene match: 17. The CDR3 extends over 17 amino acids. The V gene's germline CDR1 is MGHDK and CDR2 SYGVNS. The CDR3 is CASSVGRDRSLWGEQFF. The CDR3 DNA sequence: TGTGCCAGCAGTGTGGGAAGGGACAGGTCCCTATGGGGTGAGCAGTTCTTC.

CDR3: CASSLNSGSPGTDTQYF. The CDR3 DNA follows: TGTGCCAGCAGCCTTAATAGCGGGAGCCCCGGAACAGATACGCAGTATTTT. The chain is built from TRBV11-2 and TRBJ2-3, with 9 bases lining up with TRBD2. This CDR3 spans 17 amino acids. V lost 5 bases and J lost 3; bases outside the gene matches: 12. Germline lookup yields CDR1 SGHAT and CDR2 FQNNGV. Filled out from reference TRBV11-2 and TRBJ2-3, the complete variable domain reads EAGVAQSPRYKIIEKRQSVAFWCNPISGHATLYWYQQILGQGPKLLIQFQNNGVVDDSQLPKDRFSAERLKGVDSTLKIQPAKLEDSAVYLCASSLNSGSPGTDTQYFGPGTRLTVL.

This clone was recorded a few times. The chain is built from TRBV19 and TRBJ1-5; D perhaps matches TRBD1 (6 bases). The CDR3 sequence is 13 residues long. Trimming removed 4 bases from V and 4 bases from J, with 8 bases in between. The germline V gene encodes CDR1 LNHDA and CDR2 SQIVND (reference sequence). The CDR3 region has the DNA TGTGCCAGTAGTACCGACAGGAATCAGCCCCAGCATTTT. It encodes CASSTDRNQPQHF.

About this clone: Other DNA sequences in this sample translate to the same CDR3. This chain connects TRBV19 to TRBJ1-2; tentative D call: TRBD1 (5 bases). Looked up from germline, CDR1 is LNHDA and CDR2 is SQIVND (reference sequence). The CDR3 is 12 amino acids. Trimming removed 3 bases from V and 8 bases from J, with 10 bases in between. The CDR3 spells CASSMGGDGYTF. The CDR3 DNA follows: TGTGCCAGTAGTATGGGAGGGGACGGCTACACCTTC.

The chain joins TRBV4-1 to TRBJ2-1, with TRBD2 matching over 14 bases. Germline assignment: CDR1 MGHRA and CDR2 YSYEKL. The ends lost 6 bases at V and 0 bases at J; junction bases unmatched: 13. The CDR3 is 20 residues long. This CDR3 is CASRQLARLAGGSSYNEQFF. CDR3 bases: TGCGCCAGCAGACAACTTGCCCGACTAGCGGGGGGGTCCTCCTACAATGAGCAGTTCTTC.

This clone has only one observation. The chain carries TRBV5-1 and TRBJ1-1, with D unclear. The germline CDR1 and CDR2 sequences are SGHRS and YFSETQ. Trimming removed 4 bases from V and 5 bases from J, with 15 bases in between. CDR3 length equals 14 residues. For the CDR3, the DNA is TGCGCCAGCAGCGCGGGAGGGCGAGAAACTGAAGCTTTCTTT. The encoded protein is CASSAGGRETEAFF.

J is TRBJ2-3 and V is TRBV5-1; D may be TRBD2 (6 bases). CDR3 length equals 15 residues. V lost 7 bases to trimming and J lost 0 bases, with 15 bases between them. CDR1 and CDR2 (germline): SGHRS, YFSETQ. The CDR3 DNA sequence: TGCGCCAGCGGCGGGGCGGTCCCAAGCACAGATACGCAGTATTTT. This codes for CASGGAVPSTDTQYF.

This chain links TRBV30 with TRBJ1-5, with TRBD1 matching over 7 bases. Germline-derived CDR1 and CDR2 are GTSNPN and SVGIG (reference sequence). The CDR3 spans 14 residues. V shed 2 bases, J shed 6 bases, and the junction held 7 bases outside the gene matches. In DNA form, the CDR3 reads TGTGCCTGGAGTTCTCTTTCAGGGGGTCAGCCCCAGCATTTT. This gives the protein CAWSSLSGGQPQHF.

The V gene is TRBV28, the J gene TRBJ2-3; 8 nucleotides agree with TRBD1. Unmatched junction bases numbered 10, after V lost 9 bases and J lost 2 bases. The CDR3 contains 15 residues. Looked up from germline, CDR1 is MDHEN and CDR2 is SYDVKM. CDR3 sequence reads: CASTPRQGTTDTQYF. CDR3 DNA: TGTGCCAGTACTCCCCGACAGGGGACCACAGATACGCAGTATTTT.

CDR3 residues: CASSLEQGTGEQYF. In nucleotides, the CDR3 is TGCGCCAGCAGCTTGGAACAGGGAACGGGGGAGCAGTACTTC. The chain is built from TRBV5-1 and TRBJ2-7, with a tentative D call TRBD1 (6 bases). The germline CDR1 and CDR2 sequences are SGHRS and YFSETQ. Trimming shortened V by 0 bases and J by 7 bases, and 14 bases separated the two germline ends. The CDR3 extends over 14 amino acids.

This chain joins TRBV6-6 and TRBJ2-1, with D tentatively TRBD2 (6 bases). Germline CDR1 MNHNY, CDR2 SVGAGI (reference sequence). The CDR3 has 12 amino acids. V lost 3 bases to trimming and J lost 6 bases, with 6 bases between them. CDR3: CASSYSGNEQFF. The CDR3 nucleotides read TGTGCCAGCAGTTATAGCGGCAATGAGCAGTTCTTC.

The V gene is TRBV6-5, the J gene TRBJ2-3, with D hard to call. CDR1 and CDR2 from the germline V gene are MNHEY and SVGAGI. The CDR3 runs to 15 residues. V dropped 6 bases and J dropped 5 bases, with 18 bases sitting between them. Written as DNA, the CDR3 is TGTGCCAGCAGCTCTCCTCGAGGCGTTAGAGATACGCAGTATTTT. It codes for CASSSPRGVRDTQYF.

V gene TRBV2 combines with J gene TRBJ2-2; 12 positions match TRBD1. V trimming: 7 bases; J trimming: 8 bases; junction bases outside the gene matches: 5. CDR1 SNHLY and CDR2 FYNNEI come from the germline V gene. CDR3 size: 14 residues. The CDR3 sequence is CASTRDRGLGELFF. In nucleotides, the CDR3 is TGTGCCAGCACCAGGGACAGGGGGCTTGGGGAGCTGTTTTTT.

This clone was picked up one time. The J gene is TRBJ2-7, the V gene TRBV19; a possible D gene is TRBD2 (6 bases). The CDR3 runs 13 residues. V shed 3 bases and J shed 7 bases, with 13 bases lying between them. Germline V gene sequence: CDR1 LNHDA, CDR2 SQIVND (reference sequence). This chain's CDR3 is CASSIMGLQEQYF. The CDR3 DNA reads TGTGCCAGTAGTATCATGGGACTGCAAGAGCAGTACTTC.

The rearrangement links TRBV19 to TRBJ2-2; D is undetermined. V shed 6 bases and J shed 7 bases, with 18 bases lying between them. The germline V gene encodes CDR1 LNHDA and CDR2 SQIVND (reference sequence). This CDR3 spans 15 amino acids. The CDR3 nucleotides are TGTGCCAGTAGACTGACCGCTAGTTCTCACGGGGAGCTGTTTTTT. Its protein is CASRLTASSHGELFF.

This chain joins TRBV6-5 and TRBJ2-7; possibly TRBD2 for D (5 bases). CDR1 and CDR2 from the germline V gene are MNHEY and SVGAGI. V lost 2 bases and J 3 bases, leaving 11 bases between the germline ends. The CDR3 covers 14 residues. CDR3 nucleotide sequence: TGTGCCAGCAGTTACCTTGGACGGGACTACGAGCAGTACTTC. Amino acid sequence: CASSYLGRDYEQYF.

The chain couples TRBV5-1 to TRBJ2-7; D ambiguous. CDR1 SGHRS and CDR2 YFSETQ come from the germline V gene. V shed 4 bases and J shed 1 base, with 12 bases lying between them. The CDR3 runs to 14 residues. Written as DNA, the CDR3 is TGCGCCAGCAGCGGTGGCACCCCGTCCTACGAGCAGTACTTC. Translated, it gives CASSGGTPSYEQYF.

The chain employs TRBV18 and TRBJ2-7; 10 positions agree with TRBD1. This CDR3 spans 14 amino acids. Trimming removed 1 base from V and 7 bases from J; junction bases left unmatched: 4. Germline lookup yields CDR1 KGHSH and CDR2 LQKENI. CDR3 nucleotides: TGTGCCAGCTCACCACAGGACAGGGGGGTGGAGCAGTACTTC. Encoded protein: CASSPQDRGVEQYF.

The chain is built from TRBV4-1 and TRBJ2-3, with TRBD2 identical over 11 bases. The CDR3 is made up of 17 amino acids. The V gene's germline CDR1 is MGHRA and CDR2 YSYEKL. Losses at the gene ends were 3 bases for V and 1 base for J; bases not matched to a gene: 6. This CDR3 reads CASSHPATSGGTDTQYF. DNA of the CDR3: TGCGCCAGCAGCCATCCAGCGACTAGCGGGGGCACAGATACGCAGTATTTT.

V usage is TRBV7-6 and J usage is TRBJ1-4; possibly TRBD1 for D (5 bases). The V end was cut by 4 bases, the J end by 1 base, with 19 bases between. Germline loops: CDR1 SGHVS, CDR2 FNYEAQ. The CDR3 has 18 residues. The CDR3 bases are TGTGCCAGCAGCTCCCTACTGGGGGGTGAAGGAACTAATGAAAAACTGTTTTTT. It translates to CASSSLLGGEGTNEKLFF. Full variable domain (missing parts from reference TRBV7-6 and TRBJ1-4): GAGVSQSPRYKVTKRGQDVALRCDPISGHVSLYWYRQALGQGPEFLTYFNYEAQQDKSGLPNDRFSAERPEGSISTLTIQRTEQRDSAMYRCASSSLLGGEGTNEKLFFGSGTQLSVL.